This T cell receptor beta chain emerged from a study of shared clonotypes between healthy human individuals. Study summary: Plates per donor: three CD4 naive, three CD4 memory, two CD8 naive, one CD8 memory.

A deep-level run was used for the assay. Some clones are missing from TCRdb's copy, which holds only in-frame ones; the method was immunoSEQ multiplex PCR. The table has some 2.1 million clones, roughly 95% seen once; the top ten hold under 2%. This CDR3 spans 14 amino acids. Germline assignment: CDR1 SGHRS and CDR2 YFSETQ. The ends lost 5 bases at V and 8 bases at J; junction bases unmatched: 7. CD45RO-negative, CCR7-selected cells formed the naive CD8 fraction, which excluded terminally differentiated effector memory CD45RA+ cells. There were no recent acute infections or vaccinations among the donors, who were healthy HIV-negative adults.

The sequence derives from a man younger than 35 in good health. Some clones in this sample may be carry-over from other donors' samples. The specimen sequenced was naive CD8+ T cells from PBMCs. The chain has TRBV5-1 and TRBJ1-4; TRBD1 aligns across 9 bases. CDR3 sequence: CASSWRQGEEKLFF. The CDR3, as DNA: TGCGCCAGCAGTTGGCGACAGGGGGAAGAAAAACTGTTTTTT.